The next 30 T cell receptor beta chains were all read from a single sample in a study of blood T cell repertoires in COVID-19 (dated by TCRdb to 2020 to 2022). The library came from the immunoSEQ multiplex PCR assay. TCRdb provides this immuneACCESS table in a form limited to in-frame rearrangements. Some clones are lacking; in checked studies, under half of them reflect an unresolved V gene, and why the rest are absent is not known. In all, the sample holds tens of thousands of clones, and around 81% of those were seen once. In total, the top ten clones hold about 5% of the sample. The source material was peripheral blood. Receptors originate from a woman aged 55-70 years with acute or convalescent COVID-19.

The chain employs TRBV1 and TRBJ2-7; the DNA was not used to check the table's D call, TRBD2. TRBV1 is marked as a pseudogene. CDR3 length: 19 amino acids. In DNA, the CDR3 is TGCACCAGCAGCCAAGATCCGCCCTGGGTAGCGGGGCGCAGGGAGGAGCAGTACTTC. Translated, it gives CTSSQDPPWVAGRREEQYF.

The gene calls are TRBV12-3 or TRBV12-4 and TRBJ1-1; D ambiguous. CDR3 length: 11 residues. Trimming removed 3 bases at V and 14 bases at J, with 13 bases between. The CDR3 sequence is CASSLAGKGFF. The CDR3 DNA is TGTGCCAGCAGTTTGGCGGGTAAAGGGTTCTTT.

The J gene is TRBJ2-7, the V gene TRBV28, with D maybe TRBD1 (5 bases). The ends were cut back, 6 bases at V and 0 bases at J, with 9 bases in the middle. This CDR3 spans 13 amino acids. Germline assignment: CDR1 MDHEN and CDR2 SYDVKM. The CDR3 sequence: CASRPQVSYEQYF. The CDR3 DNA is TGTGCCAGCAGGCCACAGGTCTCCTACGAGCAGTACTTC.

This sequence joins TRBV19 and TRBJ2-5; D call uncertain. CDR3 length equals 12 residues. Trimming took 4 bases from V and 0 from J, leaving 3 bases between them. The germline V gene has CDR1 LNHDA and CDR2 SQIVND (reference sequence). The CDR3 nucleotides are TGTGCCAGTAGTACCAACCAAGAGACCCAGTACTTC. Residues: CASSTNQETQYF.

The rearrangement links TRBV6-5 to TRBJ2-7, with a possible D match to TRBD1 (5 bases). Deletions cut 2 bases from V and 0 bases from J, with 8 bases between. Germline loops: CDR1 MNHEY, CDR2 SVGAGI. The CDR3 totals 14 residues. The CDR3: CASSYQGSSYEQYF. In nucleotides, the CDR3 is TGTGCCAGCAGTTACCAGGGAAGCTCCTACGAGCAGTACTTC.

The rearrangement links TRBV6-6 to TRBJ2-7; 8 bases fit TRBD1. The CDR3 extends over 13 amino acids. Germline trimming cut 7 bases from V and 5 bases from J; bases unmatched to any gene: 7. Germline V gives CDR1 MNHNY, CDR2 SVGAGI (reference sequence). CDR3 loop: CASTIRTGHEQYF. DNA for the CDR3: TGTGCCAGCACCATCCGGACAGGGCACGAGCAGTACTTC.

This rearrangement joins TRBV5-1 to TRBJ2-3; TRBD2 aligns across 7 bases. Germline assignment: CDR1 SGHRS and CDR2 YFSETQ. The CDR3 has 16 residues. Trimming took 4 bases from V and 0 from J; bases not matched to a gene: 8. The DNA of the CDR3 is TGCGCCAGCAGCGGGGGAGGGAGTGCTAGCACAGATACGCAGTATTTT. It specifies CASSGGGSASTDTQYF.

The DNA of the CDR3 is TGCGCCAGCAGTGAGTCGCGGAGGGAGACCCAGTACTTC. As protein: CASSESRRETQYF. V is TRBV10-2 and J is TRBJ2-5; D may be TRBD2 (5 bases). The V and J ends lost 0 bases and 5 bases respectively, with 7 bases between them. Germline assignment: CDR1 WSHSY and CDR2 SAAADI. The CDR3 is 13 amino acids.

This clone was recorded once. The V and J genes are TRBV5-1 and TRBJ1-4; 7 bases match TRBD1. The V segment lost 2 bases and the J segment 5 bases; nucleotides outside the gene matches: 9. CDR1 is SGHRS, CDR2 YFSETQ, per germline. The CDR3 length is 16 residues. CDR3 sequence: CASSLGGGGRNEKLFF. CDR3 in DNA: TGCGCCAGCAGCTTAGGAGGGGGCGGTCGAAATGAAAAACTGTTTTTT.

The rearrangement links TRBV5-4 to TRBJ1-1; the D gene is possibly TRBD1 (6 bases). The CDR3 extends over 14 amino acids. Germline V CDR1 and CDR2: SGHNT, YYREEE (reference sequence). V was shortened by 1 base and J by 6 bases, with 13 bases between the two germline ends. The CDR3 here is CASSLPGEKSEAFF. DNA for the CDR3: TGTGCCAGCAGCTTGCCAGGGGAAAAATCTGAAGCTTTCTTT.

The rearrangement links TRBV19 to TRBJ1-2, with D uncertain. The germline V and J ends were trimmed by 2 bases and 7 bases, with 11 bases remaining between them. The CDR3 length is 13 residues. CDR1 and CDR2 from the germline V gene are LNHDA and SQIVND (reference sequence). CDR3 bases: TGTGCCAGTAGTATAACGGTGGTGAGTGGCTACACCTTC. Protein sequence: CASSITVVSGYTF.

The rearrangement joins TRBV19 to TRBJ1-5; D is unclear. The germline gives CDR1 LNHDA, CDR2 SQIVND (reference sequence). The CDR3 covers 16 residues. V gave up 5 bases and J gave up 6 bases, with 20 bases separating them. The CDR3 nucleotides are TGTGCCAGTAGTTCTAAAAAGGAGGGCCCGGCTCAGCCCCAGCATTTT. Translated, it gives CASSSKKEGPAQPQHF. Full variable domain (remainder filled in from reference TRBV19 and TRBJ1-5): DGGITQSPKYLFRKEGQNVTLSCEQNLNHDAMYWYRQDPGQGLRLIYYSQIVNDFQKGDIAEGYSVSREKKESFPLTVTSAQKNPTAFYLCASSSKKEGPAQPQHFGDGTRLSIL.

This rearrangement joins TRBV4-1 to TRBJ2-7; 9 bases match TRBD2. CDR1 and CDR2 (germline): MGHRA, YSYEKL. V lost 0 bases to trimming and J lost 2 bases; unmatched junction nucleotides: 5. This CDR3 region has 16 residues. CDR3 amino acids: CASSQEETSGPYEQYF. CDR3 coding DNA: TGCGCCAGCAGCCAAGAAGAGACTAGCGGACCCTACGAGCAGTACTTC.

The V and J genes are TRBV10-2 and TRBJ1-1, with D unclear. Germline CDR1 and CDR2: WSHSY and SAAADI. This CDR3 has 14 residues. V was pared by 5 bases and J by 6 bases, with 16 bases between. The DNA of the CDR3 is TGCGCCAGCAGTCTCGGAGGAACGGCCCCTGAAGCTTTCTTT. Protein product: CASSLGGTAPEAFF.

This clone appeared a few times. The rearrangement joins TRBV4-1 to TRBJ1-5; 8 positions agree with TRBD1. The CDR3 covers 17 residues. Per the germline V gene, CDR1 is MGHRA and CDR2 is YSYEKL. Trimming at V came to 0 bases and at J to 1 base, leaving 5 bases not matched to a gene. The CDR3 region is CASSQETTGGSNQPQHF. For the CDR3, the DNA is TGCGCCAGCAGCCAAGAGACAACAGGGGGAAGCAATCAGCCCCAGCATTTT.

This clone came up once. The J gene is TRBJ2-1, the V gene TRBV7-2; 11 positions match TRBD2. Germline loops: CDR1 SGHTA, CDR2 FQGNSA. V lost 1 base, J lost 9 bases, and 5 bases stayed unmatched. The CDR3 covers 15 residues. The CDR3 loop is CASSLVAGGSLEQFF. The CDR3 DNA follows: TGTGCCAGCAGCTTAGTAGCGGGGGGGTCGCTTGAGCAGTTCTTC.

The V call is TRBV19, the J call TRBJ1-1; possibly TRBD1 for D (6 bases). The V end was cut by 8 bases, the J end by 2 bases, with 21 bases between. Germline CDR1 reads LNHDA; CDR2 reads SQIVND (reference sequence). The CDR3 contains 16 residues. CDR3 residues: CASRTRGGTRNTEAFF. CDR3 bases: TGTGCCAGTCGGACTCGGGGGGGCACCCGAAACACTGAAGCTTTCTTT.

The chain uses TRBV7-8 and TRBJ2-1; TRBD2 matches at 11 bases. V shed 0 bases, J shed 4 bases, and the junction held 2 bases outside the gene matches. From germline, CDR1 is SGHVS and CDR2 FQNEAQ. The CDR3 sequence is 16 residues long. Here the CDR3 reads CASSLAGLAVYNEQFF. CDR3 coding DNA: TGTGCCAGCAGCTTAGCGGGACTAGCGGTTTACAATGAGCAGTTCTTC. Full variable domain (outside the CDR3, taken from reference TRBV7-8 and TRBJ2-1): GAGVSQSPRYKVAKRGQDVALRCDPISGHVSLFWYQQALGQGPEFLTYFQNEAQLDKSGLPSDRFFAERPEGSVSTLKIQRTQQEDSAVYLCASSLAGLAVYNEQFFGPGTRLTVL.

This clone appeared a few times. The chain employs TRBV4-1 and TRBJ1-2; D is possibly TRBD1 (5 bases). V shed 10 bases and J shed 4 bases, with 10 bases lying between them. This CDR3 has 11 amino acids. CDR1 and CDR2 (germline): MGHRA, YSYEKL. CDR3 in DNA: TGCGCCACCGGGGGGGGCTATGGCTACACCTTC. It is translated as CATGGGYGYTF.

The chain couples TRBV2 to TRBJ2-7, with D perhaps matching TRBD1 (6 bases). V was pared by 3 bases and J by 1 base, with 13 bases between. The germline V gene encodes CDR1 SNHLY and CDR2 FYNNEI. The CDR3 contains 15 residues. CDR3 sequence: CASSDVGARSYEQYF. CDR3 nucleotide sequence: TGTGCCAGCAGTGACGTGGGGGCTCGGTCCTACGAGCAGTACTTC. The whole variable domain, filled in from reference TRBV2 and TRBJ2-7, reads EPEVTQTPSHQVTQMGQEVILRCVPISNHLYFYWYRQILGQKVEFLVSFYNNEISEKSEIFDDQFSVERPDGSNFTLKIRSTKLEDSAMYFCASSDVGARSYEQYFGPGTRLTVT.

CDR3 region: CASSLITSPTDEQFF. The CDR3 region has the DNA TGCGCCAGCAGCTTGATTACTAGCCCTACGGATGAGCAGTTCTTC. The chain joins TRBV5-1 to TRBJ2-1; D perhaps matches TRBD2 (6 bases). V was trimmed by 1 base and J by 8 bases, leaving 16 bases between them. The germline V gene encodes CDR1 SGHRS and CDR2 YFSETQ. The CDR3 is made up of 15 amino acids. Full variable domain (remainder filled in from reference TRBV5-1 and TRBJ2-1): KAGVTQTPRYLIKTRGQQVTLSCSPISGHRSVSWYQQTPGQGLQFLFEYFSETQRNKGNFPGRFSGRQFSNSRSEMNVSTLELGDSALYLCASSLITSPTDEQFFGPGTRLTVL.

The CDR3 here is CSAEGVSSGANVLTF. The CDR3 DNA reads TGCAGCGCCGAGGGGGTCAGCTCTGGGGCCAACGTCCTGACTTTC. The genes are TRBV29-1 and TRBJ2-6; perhaps TRBD1 as D (6 bases). The CDR3 runs to 15 residues. Germline V gene data show CDR1 as SQVTM and CDR2 as ANQGSEA. The ends were cut back, 7 bases at V and 0 bases at J, with 13 bases in the middle.

The chain uses TRBV7-9 and TRBJ1-5; 9 bases align to TRBD1. There are 16 residues in the CDR3. After removal of 5 bases from V and 0 bases from J, the junction contained 5 bases not matched to a gene. Germline lookup yields CDR1 SEHNR and CDR2 FQNEAQ (reference sequence). The CDR3 bases are TGTGCCAGCAGCGGGACAGGGACTAATAGCAATCAGCCCCAGCATTTT. Protein product: CASSGTGTNSNQPQHF. The entire variable domain, with the rest obtained from reference TRBV7-9 and TRBJ1-5, is as follows: DTGVSQNPRHKITKRGQNVTFRCDPISEHNRLYWYRQTLGQGPEFLTYFQNEAQLEKSRLLSDRFSAERPKGSFSTLEIQRTEQGDSAMYLCASSGTGTNSNQPQHFGDGTRLSIL.

This clone was seen just once. The V and J genes are TRBV6-5 and TRBJ1-1; 8 bases match TRBD1. The V and J ends lost 7 bases and 0 bases, in that order; junction bases with no gene match: 4. CDR1 and CDR2 from the germline V gene are MNHEY and SVGAGI. This CDR3 has 14 residues. The CDR3 loop is CASTLGQVNTEAFF. The DNA for the CDR3 is TGTGCCAGCACCCTGGGACAGGTGAACACTGAAGCTTTCTTT.

This sequence joins TRBV6-1 and TRBJ1-4; tentatively, D is TRBD1 (6 bases). The CDR3 loop spans 17 amino acids. CDR1 and CDR2 from the germline V gene are MNHNS and SASEGT. Trimming took off 4 bases at V and 0 bases at J, with 15 bases between the two ends. CDR3 sequence reads: CASSGWDTDATNEKLFF. The CDR3, as DNA: TGTGCCAGCAGTGGTTGGGACACGGATGCAACTAATGAAAAACTGTTTTTT.

The V and J genes are TRBV5-5 and TRBJ1-2; 7 bases fit TRBD1. The J segment lost 2 bases and the V segment lost 4 bases, leaving 2 bases of the junction unmatched. The CDR3 runs 13 residues. CDR1 and CDR2 (germline): SGHKS, YYEKEE (reference sequence). The CDR3 coding sequence is TGTGCCAGCAGCGCGGGACAGAACTATGGCTACACCTTC. Translated: CASSAGQNYGYTF.

The chain has TRBV7-3 and TRBJ2-2, with 8 bases matching TRBD2. This CDR3 is 16 amino acids long. Germline values: CDR1 SGHTA, CDR2 FQGTGA. V gave up 5 bases and J gave up 8 bases; unmatched junction bases: 13. The CDR3 DNA reads as TGTGCCAGCAGCCCTGGCTCCCGGGGGGGCAGAGGGGAGCTGTTTTTT. Residues: CASSPGSRGGRGELFF.

The chain couples TRBV6-4 to TRBJ2-1; 7 bases agree with TRBD2. Germline trimming cut 4 bases from V and 3 bases from J; bases unmatched to any gene: 3. Looked up from germline, CDR1 is MRHNA and CDR2 is SNTAGT. CDR3 size: 14 residues. CDR3 nucleotides: TGTGCCAGCAGTGCGCTAGCGGACTACAATGAGCAGTTCTTC. As protein: CASSALADYNEQFF.

This chain uses TRBV4-1 with TRBJ1-2, with 9 bases matching TRBD1. The CDR3 consists of 14 residues. Looked up from germline, CDR1 is MGHRA and CDR2 is YSYEKL. V trimming: 4 bases; J trimming: 8 bases; junction bases outside the gene matches: 8. This chain's CDR3 is CASSPWLGQGGYTF. The DNA for the CDR3 is TGCGCCAGCAGCCCGTGGCTGGGACAGGGAGGCTACACCTTC.

This chain uses TRBV5-4 with TRBJ2-7; D gene unclear. CDR3 length: 17 residues. Germline V gene lookup returns CDR1 SGHNT and CDR2 YYREEE (reference sequence). V was trimmed by 0 bases and J by 1 base, leaving 17 bases between them. The CDR3 spells CASSLVIPNPVSYEQYF. Here the CDR3 DNA reads TGTGCCAGCAGCTTGGTAATCCCAAACCCGGTATCCTACGAGCAGTACTTC.